Below are 17 T cell receptor beta chains sequenced from a single sample in a study of blood T cell repertoires in COVID-19. The repertoire was sequenced with immunoSEQ multiplex PCR; TCRdb's copy has only in-frame clones and lacks some. The sample lists about 74,000 clones, roughly 90% seen once, with roughly 9.1% in the top ten. What was sequenced was peripheral blood. All receptors come from a human donor in a cohort sampled during active COVID-19.

The chain has TRBV5-1 and TRBJ2-3, with 8 bases that match TRBD2. With 5 bases clipped from V and 6 bases from J, the junction kept 8 bases outside the gene matches. CDR1 and CDR2 from the germline V gene are SGHRS and YFSETQ. This CDR3 has 14 residues. This CDR3 reads CASSSSGGSDTQYF. The CDR3 region has the DNA TGCGCCAGCAGTTCCTCGGGGGGGTCTGATACGCAGTATTTT.

This clone was recorded a few times. The genes are TRBV19 and TRBJ2-5; 8 nucleotides line up with TRBD2. Trimming cost V 6 bases and J 5 bases; bases outside gene matches: 2. The CDR3 spans 12 residues. Germline CDR1 is LNHDA and CDR2 is SQIVND (reference sequence). The CDR3 sequence is CASRLAGETQYF. CDR3 coding DNA: TGTGCCAGTAGGTTAGCGGGGGAGACCCAGTACTTC.

The chain has TRBV24-1 and TRBJ2-1, with 7 bases matching TRBD2. V lost 0 bases to trimming and J lost 7 bases; unmatched junction nucleotides: 5. The CDR3 runs to 15 residues. CDR1 and CDR2 from the germline V gene are KGHDR and SFDVKD. The CDR3 sequence: CATSDLTQGGNEQFF. The CDR3 nucleotides read TGTGCCACCAGTGATTTGACCCAGGGAGGGAATGAGCAGTTCTTC.

The genes are TRBV27 and TRBJ2-7; 10 positions agree with TRBD1. The junction had 6 bases not matched to a gene; V was cut back by 6 bases and J by 4 bases. In germline, CDR1 is MNHEY, CDR2 SMNVEV (reference sequence). This CDR3 contains 14 residues. The CDR3: CASRWTGGSYEQYF. The CDR3 nucleotides read TGTGCCAGCAGGTGGACAGGGGGTTCTTACGAGCAGTACTTC.

This chain joins TRBV25-1 and TRBJ2-5, with 7 bases fitting TRBD1. The CDR3 contains 15 residues. Looked up from germline, CDR1 is MGHDK and CDR2 is SYGVNS. V was pared by 5 bases and J by 1 base, with 7 bases of the junction left unmatched. The CDR3 sequence: CASSQTGRIQETQYF. The CDR3 DNA reads TGTGCCAGCAGTCAGACAGGGCGAATCCAAGAGACCCAGTACTTC.

The rearrangement uses TRBV3-1 (or the pseudogene TRBV3-2) and TRBJ2-7; the match to TRBD1 covers 7 bases. V gave up 11 bases and J gave up 3 bases; unmatched junction bases: 13. The CDR3 is 14 amino acids. CDR1 and CDR2 (germline): LGHDT, YNNKEL (reference sequence). In DNA, the CDR3 is TGTGCCTTGGAAGGGGCAGGGGGTATCTACGAGCAGTACTTC. It translates to CALEGAGGIYEQYF.

V is TRBV6-2 or TRBV6-3 and J is TRBJ2-2; D remains unclear. CDR3 size: 13 residues. V dropped 6 bases and J dropped 3 bases, with 8 bases sitting between them. CDR1 and CDR2 from the germline V gene are MNHEY and SVGEGT. As DNA, the CDR3 is TGTGCCAGCAGCGCCGACTACACCGGGGAGCTGTTTTTT. Translated, it gives CASSADYTGELFF.

The chain recombines TRBV6-6 with TRBJ2-2, with 9 bases lining up with TRBD2. This CDR3 has 17 amino acids. V shed 5 bases and J 1 base; nucleotides not matched to a gene: 8. CDR1 is MNHNY, CDR2 SVGAGI, per germline (reference sequence). In DNA form, the CDR3 reads TGTGCCAGCAGTCGACGTAGCGGGAGCATGAACACCGGGGAGCTGTTTTTT. Its protein product is CASSRRSGSMNTGELFF.

This chain links TRBV7-3 with TRBJ2-1; perhaps TRBD1 as D (5 bases). CDR1 and CDR2 from the germline V gene are SGHTA and FQGTGA. The CDR3 length is 15 residues. The germline V and J ends were trimmed by 2 bases and 7 bases, with 15 bases remaining between them. The CDR3 is CASSLGAGSRNEQFF. The DNA for the CDR3 is TGTGCCAGCAGCTTAGGGGCAGGGTCTCGTAATGAGCAGTTCTTC.

The rearrangement links TRBV28 to TRBJ1-5; D gene unclear. CDR3 length: 13 residues. V was trimmed by 5 bases and J by 6 bases, leaving 11 bases between them. The V gene's germline CDR1 is MDHEN and CDR2 SYDVKM. CDR3 in amino acids: CASSPRLGQPQHF. The DNA of the CDR3 is TGTGCCAGCAGTCCGAGGTTAGGTCAGCCCCAGCATTTT.

This clone was picked up one time. The chain combines TRBV6-2 or TRBV6-3 with TRBJ2-1, with 7 bases identical to TRBD2. V shed 6 bases and J 10 bases; nucleotides not matched to a gene: 6. The germline V gene has CDR1 MNHEY and CDR2 SVGEGT. There are 12 residues in the CDR3. CDR3 DNA: TGTGCCAGCAGCCACGGGACTACGGAGCAGTTCTTC. It specifies CASSHGTTEQFF.

The chain is built from TRBV28 and TRBJ2-6, with TRBD1 identical over 7 bases. There are 15 residues in the CDR3. CDR1 is MDHEN, CDR2 SYDVKM, per germline. J gave up 1 base and V 5 bases, and 2 bases lay outside the gene matches. CDR3 sequence: CASSIRGSGANVLTF. The CDR3 DNA sequence: TGTGCCAGCAGTATCAGGGGGTCTGGGGCCAACGTCCTGACTTTC.

The chain carries TRBV5-1 and TRBJ2-7; 9 bases line up with TRBD1. Germline V gives CDR1 SGHRS, CDR2 YFSETQ. CDR3 length: 14 amino acids. V lost 4 bases to trimming and J lost 6 bases; unmatched junction nucleotides: 8. In DNA form, the CDR3 reads TGCGCCAGCAGCACAACAGGGGGCTCCCTCGAGCAGTACTTC. Encoded protein: CASSTTGGSLEQYF.

This sequence joins TRBV5-6 and TRBJ2-2; D not resolved. Germline loops: CDR1 SGHDT, CDR2 YYEEEE. Trimming shortened V by 1 base and J by 6 bases, and 16 bases separated the two germline ends. There are 16 residues in the CDR3. CDR3 nucleotide sequence: TGTGCCAGCAGCTTGTATGTCAGTTCCTTCTCCGGGGAGCTGTTTTTT. It codes for CASSLYVSSFSGELFF.

DNA for the CDR3: TGTGCCAGCAGCTCTACTAGCGGGATAAACAATGAGCAGTTCTTC. This sequence encodes CASSSTSGINNEQFF. This chain uses TRBV9 with TRBJ2-1, with TRBD2 matching over 10 bases. J was trimmed by 5 bases and V by 4 bases; bases with no gene match: 6. The CDR3 has 15 residues. CDR1 is SGDLS and CDR2 is YYNGEE in the germline V gene.

The V and J genes are TRBV11-1 and TRBJ2-3; 9 bases agree with TRBD1. J lost 5 bases, V lost 8 bases, and 8 bases had no gene match. The CDR3 length is 14 residues. Germline V gives CDR1 SGHAT, CDR2 FQDESV (reference sequence). The CDR3 coding sequence is TGTGCCAGCCATAACAGGGGGCTTCGAGATACGCAGTATTTT. It is translated as CASHNRGLRDTQYF.

The gene calls are TRBV6-2 or TRBV6-3 and TRBJ2-5; 10 nucleotides line up with TRBD1. CDR3 length equals 14 residues. From germline, CDR1 is MNHEY and CDR2 SVGEGT. With V trimmed by 6 bases and J by 3 bases, 4 bases remained unmatched. The CDR3: CASSRTGGKETQYF. CDR3 sequence (DNA): TGTGCCAGCAGCAGGACAGGGGGAAAAGAGACCCAGTACTTC.